This TCR beta chain appears in the sequencing data of a study of T cell changes during pregnancy in multiple sclerosis. The protocol was immunoSEQ multiplex PCR, while the TCRdb copy is restricted to in-frame clones and leaves out a portion. The profile shows 35,000 to 40,000 clones, 91% of them singletons. The sequence derives from a female donor with multiple sclerosis, enrolled in a pregnancy study. Sequencing was performed on CD8+ T cells from peripheral blood mononuclear cells, taken in the second trimester of pregnancy.

CDR3 region: CASSPGTTHYEQYF. Here the CDR3 DNA reads TGTGCCAGCTCACCCGGGACTACTCACTACGAGCAGTACTTC. The rearrangement links TRBV18 to TRBJ2-7, with 7 bases fitting TRBD2. The CDR3 is 14 amino acids. The V and J ends lost 3 bases and 3 bases, in that order; junction bases with no gene match: 5. Germline lookup yields CDR1 KGHSH and CDR2 LQKENI.